This record covers a single T cell receptor (beta chain). The protocol was immunoSEQ multiplex PCR, while the TCRdb copy is restricted to in-frame clones and leaves out a portion. The repertoire holds about 43,000 clones, nearly 97% seen once, with 0.75% to 1% in the top ten. This sample stems from a study of T cell clonotyping in hematopoietic cell transplantation. The material sequenced was peripheral blood mononuclear cells. This TCR was recovered from a man younger than 45 in good health. Some clones in this sample may be carry-over from other donors' samples.

The CDR3 DNA sequence: TGTGCCACCAGAGGCGACCCGAGCTCCTACGAGCAGTACTTC. Its translation is CATRGDPSSYEQYF. The rearrangement joins TRBV19 to TRBJ2-7, with unresolved D. The CDR3 consists of 14 residues. V lost 10 bases and J 0 bases, leaving 16 bases between the germline ends. The V gene's germline CDR1 is LNHDA and CDR2 SQIVND (reference sequence).